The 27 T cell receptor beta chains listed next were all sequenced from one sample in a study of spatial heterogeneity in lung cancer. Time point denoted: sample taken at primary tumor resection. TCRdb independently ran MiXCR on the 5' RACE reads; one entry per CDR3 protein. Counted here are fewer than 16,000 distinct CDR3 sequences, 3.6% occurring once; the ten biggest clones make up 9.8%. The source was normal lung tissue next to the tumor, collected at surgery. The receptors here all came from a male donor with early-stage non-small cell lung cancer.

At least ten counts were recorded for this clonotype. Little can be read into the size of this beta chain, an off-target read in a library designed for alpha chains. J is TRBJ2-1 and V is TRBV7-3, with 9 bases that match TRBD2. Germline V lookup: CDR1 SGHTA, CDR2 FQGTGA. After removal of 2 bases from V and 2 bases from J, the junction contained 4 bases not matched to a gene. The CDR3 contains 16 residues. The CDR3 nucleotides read TGTGCCAGCAGCTTACGGGGCGGGAGGGCCTACAATGAGCAGTTCTTC. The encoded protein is CASSLRGGRAYNEQFF.

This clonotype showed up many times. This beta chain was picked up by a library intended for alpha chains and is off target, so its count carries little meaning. CDR3 in amino acids: CSVALGLATYEQYF. DNA of the CDR3: TGCAGCGTTGCTCTCGGACTAGCTACCTACGAGCAGTACTTC. The V and J genes are TRBV29-1 and TRBJ2-7; 8 positions match TRBD2. This CDR3 has 14 residues. The junction had 7 bases not matched to a gene; V was cut back by 4 bases and J by 2 bases. CDR1 SQVTM and CDR2 ANQGSEA come from the germline V gene.

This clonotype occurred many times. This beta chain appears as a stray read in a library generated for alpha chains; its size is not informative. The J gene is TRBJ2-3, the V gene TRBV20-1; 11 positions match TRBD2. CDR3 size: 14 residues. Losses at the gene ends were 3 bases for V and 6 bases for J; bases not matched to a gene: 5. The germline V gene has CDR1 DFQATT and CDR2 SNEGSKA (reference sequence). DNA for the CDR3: TGCAGTGCTAGGACTAGCGGGACACGGGATACGCAGTATTTT. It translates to CSARTSGTRDTQYF.

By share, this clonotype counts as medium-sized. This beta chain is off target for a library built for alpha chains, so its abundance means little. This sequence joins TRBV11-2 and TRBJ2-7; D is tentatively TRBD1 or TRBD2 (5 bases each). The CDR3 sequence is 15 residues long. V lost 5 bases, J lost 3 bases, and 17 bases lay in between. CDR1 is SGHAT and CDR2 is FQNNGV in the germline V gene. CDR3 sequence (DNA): TGTGCCAGCAGCCTGACATCGACAGACTACTACGAGCAGTACTTC. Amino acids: CASSLTSTDYYEQYF.

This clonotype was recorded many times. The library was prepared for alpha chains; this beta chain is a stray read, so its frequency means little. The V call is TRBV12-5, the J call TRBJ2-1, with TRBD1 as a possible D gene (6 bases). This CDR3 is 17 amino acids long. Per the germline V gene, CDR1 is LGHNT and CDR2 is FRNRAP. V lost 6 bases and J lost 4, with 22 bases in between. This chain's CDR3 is CASGRQQGSELYNEQFF. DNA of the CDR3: TGTGCTAGTGGCCGGCAACAGGGTTCGGAGCTGTACAATGAGCAGTTCTTC. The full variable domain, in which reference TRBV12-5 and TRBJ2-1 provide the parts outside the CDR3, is DARVTQTPRHKVTEMGQEVTMRCQPILGHNTVFWYRQTMMQGLELLAYFRNRAPLDDSGMPKDRFSAEMPDATLATLKIQPSEPRDSAVYFCASGRQQGSELYNEQFFGPGTRLTVL.

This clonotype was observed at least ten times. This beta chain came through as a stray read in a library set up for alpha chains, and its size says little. The DNA of the CDR3 is TGTGCCAGCAGCTTAGGGGACAGGGGGCTCACTGAAGCTTTCTTT. It encodes CASSLGDRGLTEAFF. The chain carries TRBV7-6 and TRBJ1-1; 12 nucleotides agree with TRBD1. CDR1 is SGHVS and CDR2 is FNYEAQ in the germline V gene. V was pared by 1 base and J by 4 bases, with 1 base of the junction left unmatched. CDR3 length equals 15 residues.

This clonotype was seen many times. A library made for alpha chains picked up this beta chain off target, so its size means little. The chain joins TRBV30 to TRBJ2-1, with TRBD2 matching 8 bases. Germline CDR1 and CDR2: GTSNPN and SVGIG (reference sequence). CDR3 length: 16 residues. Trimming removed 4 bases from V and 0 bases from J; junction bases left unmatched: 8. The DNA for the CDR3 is TGTGCCTGGATCCCCACTAGCGGCCGCTCCTACAATGAGCAGTTCTTC. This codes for CAWIPTSGRSYNEQFF.

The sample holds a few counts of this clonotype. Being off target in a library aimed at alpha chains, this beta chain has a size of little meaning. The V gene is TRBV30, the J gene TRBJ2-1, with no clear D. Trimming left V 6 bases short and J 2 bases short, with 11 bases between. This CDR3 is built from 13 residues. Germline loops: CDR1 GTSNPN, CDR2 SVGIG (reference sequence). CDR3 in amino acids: CACQRIPYNEQFF. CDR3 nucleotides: TGTGCCTGCCAAAGGATCCCCTACAATGAGCAGTTCTTC.

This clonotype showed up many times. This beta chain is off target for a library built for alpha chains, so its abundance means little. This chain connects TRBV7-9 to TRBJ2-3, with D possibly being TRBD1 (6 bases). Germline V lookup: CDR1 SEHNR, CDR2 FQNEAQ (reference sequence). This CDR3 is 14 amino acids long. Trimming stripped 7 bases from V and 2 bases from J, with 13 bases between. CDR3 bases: TGTGCCAGCACTCCTCGGACAGACACAGATACGCAGTATTTT. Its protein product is CASTPRTDTDTQYF.

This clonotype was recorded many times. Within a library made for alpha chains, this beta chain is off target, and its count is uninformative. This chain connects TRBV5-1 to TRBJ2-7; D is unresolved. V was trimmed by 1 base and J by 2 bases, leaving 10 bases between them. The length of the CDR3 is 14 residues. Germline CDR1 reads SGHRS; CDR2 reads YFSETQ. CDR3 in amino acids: CASSLYGPTYEQYF. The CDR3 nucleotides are TGCGCCAGCAGCTTGTACGGTCCGACCTACGAGCAGTACTTC.

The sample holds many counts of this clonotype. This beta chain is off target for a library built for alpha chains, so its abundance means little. This chain's CDR3 is CSAPLASGTDTQYF. Written as DNA, the CDR3 is TGCAGTGCCCCGCTAGCATCCGGCACAGATACGCAGTATTTT. The rearrangement links TRBV20-1 to TRBJ2-3, with D perhaps matching TRBD2 (5 bases). The CDR3 is 14 residues long. Germline values: CDR1 DFQATT, CDR2 SNEGSKA (reference sequence). V shed 6 bases and J shed 1 base, with 14 bases lying between them.

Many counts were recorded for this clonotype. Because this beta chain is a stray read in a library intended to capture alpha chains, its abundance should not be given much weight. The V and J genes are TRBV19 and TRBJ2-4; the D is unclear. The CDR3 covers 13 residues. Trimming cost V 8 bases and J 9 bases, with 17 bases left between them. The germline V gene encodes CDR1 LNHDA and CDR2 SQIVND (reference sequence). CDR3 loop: CASSEPYDGIQYF. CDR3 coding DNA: TGTGCCAGTTCAGAACCCTACGACGGCATTCAGTACTTC.

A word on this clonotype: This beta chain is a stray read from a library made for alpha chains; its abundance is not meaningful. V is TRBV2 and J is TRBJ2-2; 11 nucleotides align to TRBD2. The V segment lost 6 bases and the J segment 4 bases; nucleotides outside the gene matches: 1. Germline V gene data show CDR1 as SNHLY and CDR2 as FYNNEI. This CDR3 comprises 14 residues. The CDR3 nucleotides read TGTGCCAGCAGGGGACTAGCGGTCACCGGGGAGCTGTTTTTT. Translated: CASRGLAVTGELFF.

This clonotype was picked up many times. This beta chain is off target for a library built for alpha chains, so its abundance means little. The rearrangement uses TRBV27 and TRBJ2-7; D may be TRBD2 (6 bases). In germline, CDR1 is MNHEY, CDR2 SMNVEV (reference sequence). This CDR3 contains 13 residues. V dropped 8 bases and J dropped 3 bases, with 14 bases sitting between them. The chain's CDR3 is CASAEGLYYEQYF. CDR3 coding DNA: TGTGCCAGCGCGGAGGGCCTGTACTACGAGCAGTACTTC.

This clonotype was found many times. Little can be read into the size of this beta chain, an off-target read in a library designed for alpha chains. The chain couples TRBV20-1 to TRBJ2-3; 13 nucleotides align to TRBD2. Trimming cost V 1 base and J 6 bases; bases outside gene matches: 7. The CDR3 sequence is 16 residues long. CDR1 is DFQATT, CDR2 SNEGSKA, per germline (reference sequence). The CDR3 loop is CSARGGLAGEADTQYF. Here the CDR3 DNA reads TGCAGTGCTAGAGGAGGACTAGCGGGAGAAGCGGATACGCAGTATTTT.

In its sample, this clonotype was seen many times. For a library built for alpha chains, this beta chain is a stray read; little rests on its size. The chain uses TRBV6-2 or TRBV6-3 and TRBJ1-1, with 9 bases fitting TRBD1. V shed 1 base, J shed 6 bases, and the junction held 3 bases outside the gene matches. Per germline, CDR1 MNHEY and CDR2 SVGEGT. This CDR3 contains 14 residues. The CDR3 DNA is TGTGCCAGCAGTTACTGGGACAGGGAAGCTGAAGCTTTCTTT. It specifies CASSYWDREAEAFF.

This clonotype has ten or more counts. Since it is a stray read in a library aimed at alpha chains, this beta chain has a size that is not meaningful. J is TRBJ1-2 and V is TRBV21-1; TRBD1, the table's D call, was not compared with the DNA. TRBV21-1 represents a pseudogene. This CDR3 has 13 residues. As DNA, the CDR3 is TGTGCCAGCAGCAAAGCGCATCGGGACGGCTACACCTTC. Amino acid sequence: CASSKAHRDGYTF.

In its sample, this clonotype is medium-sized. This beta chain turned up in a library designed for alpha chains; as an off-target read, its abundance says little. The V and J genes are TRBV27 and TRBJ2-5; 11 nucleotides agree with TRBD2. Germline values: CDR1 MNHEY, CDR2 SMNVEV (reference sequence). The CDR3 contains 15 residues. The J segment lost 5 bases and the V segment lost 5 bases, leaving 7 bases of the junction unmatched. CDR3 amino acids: CASSPRLAGRETQYF. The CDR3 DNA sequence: TGTGCCAGCAGTCCAAGACTAGCGGGAAGGGAGACCCAGTACTTC.

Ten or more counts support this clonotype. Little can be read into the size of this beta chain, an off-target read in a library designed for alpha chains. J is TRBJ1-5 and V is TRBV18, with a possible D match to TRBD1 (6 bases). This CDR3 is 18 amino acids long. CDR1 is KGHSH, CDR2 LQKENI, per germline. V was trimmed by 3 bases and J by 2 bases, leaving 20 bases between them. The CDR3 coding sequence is TGTGCCAGCTCACCCCAGGGGTGGGGGCGAGGTGGCAATCAGCCCCAGCATTTT. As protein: CASSPQGWGRGGNQPQHF.

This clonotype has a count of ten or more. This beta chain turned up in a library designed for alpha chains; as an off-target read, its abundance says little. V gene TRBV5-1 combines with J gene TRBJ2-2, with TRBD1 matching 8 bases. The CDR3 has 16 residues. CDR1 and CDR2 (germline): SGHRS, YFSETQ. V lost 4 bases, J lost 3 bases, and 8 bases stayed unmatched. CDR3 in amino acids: CASSPADRGYTGELFF. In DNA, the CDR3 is TGCGCCAGCAGCCCAGCAGACAGGGGATACACCGGGGAGCTGTTTTTT.

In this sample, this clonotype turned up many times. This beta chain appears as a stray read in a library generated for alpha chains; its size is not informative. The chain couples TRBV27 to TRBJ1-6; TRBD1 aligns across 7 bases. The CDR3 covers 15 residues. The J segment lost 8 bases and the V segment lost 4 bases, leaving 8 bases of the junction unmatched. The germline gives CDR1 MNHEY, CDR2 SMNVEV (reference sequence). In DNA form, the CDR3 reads TGTGCCAGCAGTTACCGGACAGGATTCTATTCACCCCTCCACTTT. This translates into CASSYRTGFYSPLHF.

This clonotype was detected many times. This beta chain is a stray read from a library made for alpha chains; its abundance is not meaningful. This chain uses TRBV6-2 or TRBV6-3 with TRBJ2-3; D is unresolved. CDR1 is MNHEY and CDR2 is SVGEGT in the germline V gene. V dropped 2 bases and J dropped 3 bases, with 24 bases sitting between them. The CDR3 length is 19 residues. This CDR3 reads CASSYEAAPRRLSTDTQYF. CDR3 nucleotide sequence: TGTGCCAGCAGTTACGAGGCGGCACCAAGAAGGTTGAGTACAGATACGCAGTATTTT.

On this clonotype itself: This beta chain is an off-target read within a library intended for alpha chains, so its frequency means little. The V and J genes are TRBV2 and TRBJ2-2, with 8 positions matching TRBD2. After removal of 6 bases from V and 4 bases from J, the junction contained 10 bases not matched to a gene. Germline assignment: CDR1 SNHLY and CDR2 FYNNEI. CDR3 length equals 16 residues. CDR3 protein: CASSVPAGEPTGELFF. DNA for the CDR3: TGTGCCAGCAGCGTACCAGCGGGAGAACCCACCGGGGAGCTGTTTTTT.

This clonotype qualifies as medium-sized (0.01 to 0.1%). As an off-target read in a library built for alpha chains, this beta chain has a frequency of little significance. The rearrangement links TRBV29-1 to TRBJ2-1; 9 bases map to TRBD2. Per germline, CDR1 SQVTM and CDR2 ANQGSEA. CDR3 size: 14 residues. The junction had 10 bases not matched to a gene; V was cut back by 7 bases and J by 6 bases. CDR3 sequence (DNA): TGCAGCGCCGCTAGCGGGACCACTCTCAATGAGCAGTTCTTC. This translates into CSAASGTTLNEQFF.

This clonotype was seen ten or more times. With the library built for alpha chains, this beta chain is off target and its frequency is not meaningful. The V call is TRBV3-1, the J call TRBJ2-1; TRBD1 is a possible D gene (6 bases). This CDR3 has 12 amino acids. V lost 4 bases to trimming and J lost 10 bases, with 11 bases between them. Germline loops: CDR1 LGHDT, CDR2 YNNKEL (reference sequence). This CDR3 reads CASSRGTGEQFF. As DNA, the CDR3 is TGTGCCAGCAGCCGGGGAACAGGGGAGCAGTTCTTC.

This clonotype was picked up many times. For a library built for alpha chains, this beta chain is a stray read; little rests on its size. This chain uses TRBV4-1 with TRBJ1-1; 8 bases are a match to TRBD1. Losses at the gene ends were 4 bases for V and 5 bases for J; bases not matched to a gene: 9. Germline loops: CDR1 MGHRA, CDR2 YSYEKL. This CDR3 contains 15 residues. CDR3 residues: CASSPRTGMDTEAFF. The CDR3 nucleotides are TGCGCCAGCAGCCCCAGGACAGGGATGGATACTGAAGCTTTCTTT.

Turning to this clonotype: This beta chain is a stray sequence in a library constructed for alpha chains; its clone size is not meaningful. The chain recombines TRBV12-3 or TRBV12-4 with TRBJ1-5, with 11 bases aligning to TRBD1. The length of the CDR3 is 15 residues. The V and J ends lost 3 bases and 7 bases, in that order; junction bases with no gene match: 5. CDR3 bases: TGTGCCAGCAGTTTGGGACAGGGGGTCCGGCAGCCCCAGCATTTT. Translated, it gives CASSLGQGVRQPQHF.